In this sample, the clone carrying this T cell receptor beta chain turned up once. This CDR3 has 13 residues. Trimming at V came to 6 bases and at J to 3 bases, leaving 5 bases not matched to a gene. Per the germline V gene, CDR1 is MRHNA and CDR2 is SNTAGT. TCRdb keeps only in-frame clones here, not all; method: immunoSEQ multiplex PCR. This table holds about 14,000 clones, approximately 70% found once. These data are taken from a study of T cell repertoires in ileal Crohn's disease. The sequencing sample was made of ileal tissue. This receptor was taken from an adult with Crohn's disease. The J gene is TRBJ2-7, the V gene TRBV6-4; 7 bases map to TRBD2. CDR3 amino acids: CASRRLAGYEQYF. The DNA for the CDR3 is TGTGCCAGCAGGAGACTAGCCGGCTACGAGCAGTACTTC.